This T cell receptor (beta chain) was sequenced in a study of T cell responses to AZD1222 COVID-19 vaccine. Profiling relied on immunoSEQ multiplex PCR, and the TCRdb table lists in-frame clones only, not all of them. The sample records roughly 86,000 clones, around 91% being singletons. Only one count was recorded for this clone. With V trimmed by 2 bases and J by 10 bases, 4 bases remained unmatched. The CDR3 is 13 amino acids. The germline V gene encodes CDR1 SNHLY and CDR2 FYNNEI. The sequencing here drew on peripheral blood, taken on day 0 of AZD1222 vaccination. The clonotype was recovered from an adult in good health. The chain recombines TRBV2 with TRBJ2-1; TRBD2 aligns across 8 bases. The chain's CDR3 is CASSERLAGEQFF. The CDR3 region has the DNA TGTGCCAGCAGTGAAAGGTTAGCGGGGGAGCAGTTCTTC.